The 32 T cell receptor beta chains given below trace back to one sample, sequenced in a study of OX40 agonist ivuxolimab in advanced cancers. Using immunoSEQ multiplex PCR, the repertoire was profiled, and TCRdb retains in-frame clones only, with some absent. This sample has more than 45,000 clones, with approximately 90% found just once. This specimen was CD4+ or CD8+ T cells sorted from blood, taken in a trial of the OX40 agonist ivuxolimab. These receptor sequences come from an adult with an advanced solid tumor such as melanoma, head and neck, liver or kidney cancer.

This chain connects TRBV2 to TRBJ2-7; 10 bases agree with TRBD1. The germline V gene encodes CDR1 SNHLY and CDR2 FYNNEI. The CDR3 sequence is 13 residues long. The V and J ends lost 5 bases and 5 bases, in that order; junction bases with no gene match: 3. DNA of the CDR3: TGTGCCAGCAGTTTGGGACAGGGGCACGAGCAGTACGTC. This translates into CASSLGQGHEQYV.

The gene calls are TRBV7-8 and TRBJ1-1; no clear D. From germline, CDR1 is SGHVS and CDR2 FQNEAQ. Trimming cost V 2 bases and J 0 bases, with 4 bases left between them. CDR3 size: 13 residues. The CDR3 nucleotides are TGTGCCAGCAGCTTATACTTGAACACTGAAGCTTTCTTT. It codes for CASSLYLNTEAFF.

This rearrangement joins TRBV10-3 to TRBJ1-2, with D unclear. Trimming stripped 5 bases from V and 1 base from J, with 11 bases between. Germline V gene data show CDR1 as ENHRY and CDR2 as SYGVKD. The CDR3 runs to 14 residues. The CDR3 reads CAISPPQFNYGYTF. The CDR3 region has the DNA TGTGCCATCAGTCCCCCACAGTTTAACTATGGCTACACCTTC.

The chain combines TRBV7-6 with TRBJ1-1; D is ambiguous. Germline V gene sequence: CDR1 SGHVS, CDR2 FNYEAQ. The V end was cut by 4 bases, the J end by 1 base, with 13 bases between. CDR3 length equals 15 residues. Written as DNA, the CDR3 is TGTGCCAGCAGCTCCAGTCCGGGTCGGAACACTGAAGCTTTCTTT. This translates into CASSSSPGRNTEAFF.

The chain couples TRBV27 to TRBJ1-1; D remains ambiguous. The V end was cut by 0 bases, the J end by 0 bases, with 5 bases between. The germline CDR1 and CDR2 sequences are MNHEY and SMNVEV (reference sequence). The CDR3 spans 14 residues. DNA of the CDR3: TGTGCCAGCAGTTTATCTCAGGTGAACACTGAAGCTTTCTTT. Protein: CASSLSQVNTEAFF.

The rearrangement joins TRBV28 to TRBJ2-1; TRBD2 aligns across 7 bases. CDR3 length: 14 amino acids. Germline CDR1 is MDHEN and CDR2 is SYDVKM. The ends lost 10 bases at V and 2 bases at J; junction bases unmatched: 8. The CDR3 DNA follows: TGTGCCACCAGGATAGCGGGCGCCTACAATGAGCAGTTCTTC. Protein: CATRIAGAYNEQFF.

The chain combines TRBV2 with TRBJ1-4; tentatively, D is TRBD1 (5 bases). Trimming took 9 bases from V and 8 from J, leaving 19 bases between them. The CDR3 length is 14 residues. The V gene's germline CDR1 is SNHLY and CDR2 FYNNEI. The CDR3 DNA reads TGTGCCAGTACTTCCCGGGGGTTAGGCGAAAAACTGTTTTTT. Translating it yields CASTSRGLGEKLFF.

The chain carries TRBV13 and TRBJ2-3, with 9 positions matching TRBD2. Trimming removed 4 bases from V and 0 bases from J; junction bases left unmatched: 5. The CDR3 has 16 residues. Germline V gives CDR1 PRHDT, CDR2 FYEKMQ (reference sequence). In DNA, the CDR3 is TGTGCCAGCAGCTCGAGACTAGCGGTTAGCACAGATACGCAGTATTTT. Protein product: CASSSRLAVSTDTQYF. Combining the CDR3 with reference TRBV13 and TRBJ2-3 gives the whole variable domain AAGVIQSPRHLIKEKRETATLKCYPIPRHDTVYWYQQGPGQDPQFLISFYEKMQSDKGSIPDRFSAQQFSDYHSELNMSSLELGDSALYFCASSSRLAVSTDTQYFGPGTRLTVL.

This chain joins TRBV29-1 and TRBJ1-2; D may be TRBD1 (5 bases). CDR3 length: 11 residues. Between the trimmed V and J ends, which lost 3 bases and 8 bases, there was a span of 10 bases. CDR1 and CDR2 (germline): SQVTM, ANQGSEA. In DNA form, the CDR3 reads TGCAGCGTTGACCGGGGCAACGGCTACACCTTC. It translates to CSVDRGNGYTF. Using reference TRBV29-1 and TRBJ1-2 for the parts outside the CDR3, the full variable domain is SAVISQKPSRDICQRGTSLTIQCQVDSQVTMMFWYRQQPGQSLTLIATANQGSEATYESGFVIDKFPISRPNLTFSTLTVSNMSPEDSSIYLCSVDRGNGYTFGSGTRLTVV.

V gene TRBV5-8 combines with J gene TRBJ1-1; D is unclear. CDR1 is SGHTS, CDR2 YDEGEE, per germline. CDR3 length: 14 amino acids. Trimming left V 1 base short and J 5 bases short, with 12 bases between. The CDR3 protein is CASSLINFRTEAFF. Here the CDR3 DNA reads TGTGCCAGCAGCTTGATAAATTTTAGGACTGAAGCTTTCTTT.

The chain employs TRBV5-4 and TRBJ2-4; D call uncertain. V lost 3 bases to trimming and J lost 7 bases, with 11 bases between them. Germline-derived CDR1 and CDR2 are SGHNT and YYREEE (reference sequence). CDR3 length equals 13 residues. The CDR3 here is CASSSLGQNIQYF. The CDR3 DNA reads as TGTGCCAGCAGCTCCCTAGGGCAGAACATTCAGTACTTC.

The chain has TRBV7-9 and TRBJ2-2; 9 bases align to TRBD1. CDR3 size: 14 residues. CDR1 is SEHNR, CDR2 FQNEAQ, per germline (reference sequence). With 7 bases clipped from V and 7 bases from J, the junction kept 7 bases outside the gene matches. Here the CDR3 DNA reads TGTGCCAGCATCGGACAGGGGCTTGGCGGGGAGCTGTTTTTT. Amino acid sequence: CASIGQGLGGELFF.

The chain links TRBV29-1 to TRBJ2-6; D gene uncertain. CDR1 SQVTM and CDR2 ANQGSEA come from the germline V gene. Trimming removed 0 bases from V and 2 bases from J, with 5 bases in between. This CDR3 spans 14 amino acids. The CDR3 bases are TGCAGCGTTGAAGATTCGGCTGGGGCCAACGTCCTGACTTTC. Protein product: CSVEDSAGANVLTF.

The chain is built from TRBV7-8 and TRBJ1-1, with 7 bases matching TRBD1. CDR3 length: 15 residues. Unmatched junction bases numbered 7, after V lost 2 bases and J lost 4 bases. Germline V gives CDR1 SGHVS, CDR2 FQNEAQ. In nucleotides, the CDR3 is TGTGCCAGCAGCTTAAGTTCTCAGGGGGGCACTGAAGCTTTCTTT. Translating gives CASSLSSQGGTEAFF. Supplemented by reference TRBV7-8 and TRBJ1-1, the full variable domain reads GAGVSQSPRYKVAKRGQDVALRCDPISGHVSLFWYQQALGQGPEFLTYFQNEAQLDKSGLPSDRFFAERPEGSVSTLKIQRTQQEDSAVYLCASSLSSQGGTEAFFGQGTRLTVV.

The rearrangement links TRBV28 to TRBJ1-5; D call uncertain. There are 15 residues in the CDR3. Trimming cost V 2 bases and J 6 bases, with 14 bases left between them. Germline V gene sequence: CDR1 MDHEN, CDR2 SYDVKM. The DNA for the CDR3 is TGTGCCAGCAGTTTACAGCGGAGGCCGGTTCAGCCCCAGCATTTT. Protein product: CASSLQRRPVQPQHF.

The chain recombines TRBV28 with TRBJ2-5; 8 positions agree with TRBD2. J was trimmed by 3 bases and V by 7 bases; bases with no gene match: 4. CDR1 is MDHEN and CDR2 is SYDVKM in the germline V gene. CDR3 size: 13 residues. CDR3 in amino acids: CASTPAGEETQYF. The CDR3 DNA sequence: TGTGCCAGCACTCCAGCGGGAGAAGAGACCCAGTACTTC.

The chain couples TRBV14 to TRBJ1-5, with 7 nucleotides matching TRBD1. CDR1 and CDR2 (germline): SGHDN, FVKESK. V shed 5 bases and J 7 bases; nucleotides not matched to a gene: 5. The CDR3 length is 13 residues. CDR3 amino acids: CASSLDRRQPQHF. Here the CDR3 DNA reads TGTGCCAGCAGCTTGGACAGGCGACAGCCCCAGCATTTT.

The chain has TRBV27 and TRBJ1-6, with D perhaps TRBD1 (5 bases). This CDR3 has 17 amino acids. The V gene lost 5 bases and the J gene lost 4 bases, with 18 bases spanning the gap. Per the germline V gene, CDR1 is MNHEY and CDR2 is SMNVEV (reference sequence). The CDR3: CASSPRGGAPYNSPLHF. The CDR3 DNA reads as TGTGCCAGCAGTCCGAGGGGAGGAGCCCCGTATAATTCACCCCTCCACTTT.

The chain carries TRBV7-9 and TRBJ2-5; 14 positions agree with TRBD2. Germline lookup yields CDR1 SEHNR and CDR2 FQNEAQ (reference sequence). The V segment lost 6 bases and the J segment 6 bases; nucleotides outside the gene matches: 6. The length of the CDR3 is 15 residues. DNA of the CDR3: TGTGCCAGCAGTCGGACTAGCGGGAGGCTGAAGACCCAGTACTTC. This translates into CASSRTSGRLKTQYF.

The CDR3 region is CASSVFRQGEYNEQFF. The CDR3 DNA sequence: TGTGCCAGCAGTGTCTTTCGACAGGGAGAGTACAATGAGCAGTTCTTC. The rearrangement joins TRBV6-1 to TRBJ2-1, with 7 bases that match TRBD1. The V gene end was trimmed by 4 bases and the J gene end by 4 bases; junction bases not matched to a gene: 10. Germline lookup yields CDR1 MNHNS and CDR2 SASEGT. CDR3 length: 16 amino acids.

V usage is TRBV7-9 and J usage is TRBJ2-7; unclear D gene. This CDR3 is 14 amino acids long. V was trimmed by 2 bases and J by 2 bases, leaving 10 bases between them. Germline lookup yields CDR1 SEHNR and CDR2 FQNEAQ (reference sequence). CDR3 sequence reads: CASSLSGKTYEQYF. The CDR3 bases are TGTGCCAGCAGCTTATCTGGGAAAACCTACGAGCAGTACTTC.

The chain couples TRBV7-6 to TRBJ2-2; 7 nucleotides agree with TRBD2. Trimming removed 5 bases from V and 4 bases from J; junction bases left unmatched: 7. CDR3 length equals 15 residues. The germline V gene has CDR1 SGHVS and CDR2 FNYEAQ. CDR3 nucleotide sequence: TGTGCCAGCAGCCCTCGGGGAGGGGTCACCGGGGAGCTGTTTTTT. Encoded protein: CASSPRGGVTGELFF.

This chain uses TRBV30 with TRBJ1-1; no clear D. V shed 4 bases and J shed 4 bases, with 7 bases lying between them. The CDR3 spans 11 residues. The V gene's germline CDR1 is GTSNPN and CDR2 SVGIG (reference sequence). CDR3 protein: CAWTTLTEAFF. The CDR3 coding sequence is TGTGCCTGGACCACCCTCACTGAAGCTTTCTTT. Complete variable domain (other parts from reference TRBV30 and TRBJ1-1): SQTIHQWPATLVQPVGSPLSLECTVEGTSNPNLYWYRQAAGRGLQLLFYSVGIGQISSEVPQNLSASRPQDRQFILSSKKLLLSDSGFYLCAWTTLTEAFFGQGTRLTVV.

J is TRBJ1-5 and V is TRBV4-1; D unresolved. There are 13 residues in the CDR3. V lost 4 bases and J 9 bases, leaving 13 bases between the germline ends. Germline V gives CDR1 MGHRA, CDR2 YSYEKL. CDR3 sequence reads: CASSLLASLPQHF. The DNA of the CDR3 is TGCGCCAGCAGCCTGCTGGCTTCCTTGCCCCAGCATTTT.

The chain recombines TRBV7-8 with TRBJ1-1; D is unresolved. The length of the CDR3 is 16 residues. V shed 3 bases and J shed 3 bases, with 17 bases lying between them. The germline V gene encodes CDR1 SGHVS and CDR2 FQNEAQ. CDR3 region: CASSFPGRQADTEAFF. For the CDR3, the DNA is TGTGCCAGCAGCTTCCCCGGTCGGCAGGCCGACACTGAAGCTTTCTTT. The variable domain in full, with the rest retrieved from reference TRBV7-8 and TRBJ1-1, is GAGVSQSPRYKVAKRGQDVALRCDPISGHVSLFWYQQALGQGPEFLTYFQNEAQLDKSGLPSDRFFAERPEGSVSTLKIQRTQQEDSAVYLCASSFPGRQADTEAFFGQGTRLTVV.

The V call is TRBV5-6, the J call TRBJ2-7; D assignment may be TRBD1 or TRBD2 (5 bases each). V was shortened by 0 bases and J by 4 bases, with 5 bases between the two germline ends. The germline gives CDR1 SGHDT, CDR2 YYEEEE. The CDR3 is made up of 12 amino acids. The CDR3 spells CASSLGGYEQYV. The DNA for the CDR3 is TGTGCCAGCAGCTTGGGGGGGTACGAGCAGTACGTC.

V usage is TRBV19 and J usage is TRBJ1-1, with 8 bases matching TRBD1. The CDR3 runs 14 residues. Trimming at V came to 9 bases and at J to 4 bases, leaving 10 bases not matched to a gene. Germline CDR1 and CDR2: LNHDA and SQIVND (reference sequence). CDR3 in amino acids: CASQDRGKGTEAFF. CDR3 nucleotides: TGTGCCAGCCAAGACAGGGGTAAGGGCACTGAAGCTTTCTTT.

This clone was counted once. The rearrangement joins TRBV11-2 to TRBJ1-2; 7 positions agree with TRBD1. The CDR3 extends over 12 amino acids. CDR1 SGHAT and CDR2 FQNNGV come from the germline V gene. J gave up 11 bases and V 5 bases, and 8 bases lay outside the gene matches. The CDR3 spells CASSPHRGEYTF. For the CDR3, the DNA is TGTGCCAGCAGCCCTCACAGGGGAGAATACACCTTC.

The rearrangement links TRBV29-1 to TRBJ2-1; D is unclear. Germline V gene data show CDR1 as SQVTM and CDR2 as ANQGSEA. V was clipped by 8 bases and J by 4 bases, with 9 bases between them. The CDR3 sequence is 11 residues long. The CDR3 DNA reads as TGCAGCTTTAACAGTTACAATGAGCAGTTCTTC. Protein sequence: CSFNSYNEQFF.

The CDR3: CASSVDLSSGNTIYF. The CDR3 DNA is TGTGCCAGCAGCGTGGATTTAAGCTCTGGAAACACCATATATTTT. V gene TRBV9 combines with J gene TRBJ1-3, with unresolved D. Germline V gene sequence: CDR1 SGDLS, CDR2 YYNGEE. Trimming left V 2 bases short and J 0 bases short, with 9 bases between. CDR3 length: 15 residues.

The CDR3 coding sequence is TGTGCCAGCAGACCGATCCTAGCGGGAGGTCGGGATACGCAGTATTTT. Translation gives CASRPILAGGRDTQYF. The chain joins TRBV2 to TRBJ2-3, with 11 bases aligning to TRBD2. The CDR3 sequence is 16 residues long. The V segment lost 6 bases and the J segment 6 bases; nucleotides outside the gene matches: 11. Germline V gene data show CDR1 as SNHLY and CDR2 as FYNNEI. Looking up the rest from reference TRBV2 and TRBJ2-3 gives the full variable domain: EPEVTQTPSHQVTQMGQEVILRCVPISNHLYFYWYRQILGQKVEFLVSFYNNEISEKSEIFDDQFSVERPDGSNFTLKIRSTKLEDSAMYFCASRPILAGGRDTQYFGPGTRLTVL.

This clone showed up just once. The genes are TRBV7-2 and TRBJ2-6; D unclear. Germline V gives CDR1 SGHTA, CDR2 FQGNSA. This CDR3 spans 14 amino acids. The V end lost 1 base, the J end lost 3 bases, and 4 bases lay between the germline ends. CDR3 DNA: TGTGCCAGCAGCTTAGTGAATGGGGCCAACGTCCTGACTTTC. This sequence encodes CASSLVNGANVLTF.